A selection of T cell receptor beta chains follows, all from one sample in a study of shared clonotypes between healthy human individuals. Here immunoSEQ multiplex PCR was the method, and the copy in TCRdb shows in-frame clones only, minus some. The top ten clones hold around 1.1% of a sample with some 2,000,000 clones, approximately 94% of them seen once. The specimen sequenced was naive CD8+ T cells sorted from blood. These receptors all come from a man younger than 30 in good health. CDR3s include the opening cysteine and the closing phenylalanine or tryptophan. Each record gives: J gene, clone size, V gene, D gene, CDR3 DNA, CDR3 protein. The D gene is left open where the match is weak. Clone size is shown for a subset of rows, as once, few, many or a class of expanded clone.

J: TRBJ1-1
size: NA
V: TRBV30
D: NA
DNA: TGTGCCTGGAGTGTTGGGTGGACTGAAGCTTTCTTT
CDR3: CAWSVGWTEAFF

J: TRBJ1-1
size: NA
V: TRBV4-3
D: NA
DNA: TGCGCCAGCAGCTCATCTTGGGATAAGGCTGAAGCTTTCTTT
CDR3: CASSSSWDKAEAFF

J: TRBJ1-1
size: NA
V: TRBV4-2
D: TRBD1
DNA: TGTGCCAGCAGCCAAGAAACAGGGGTGGTTAACACTGAAGCTTTCTTT
CDR3: CASSQETGVVNTEAFF

J: TRBJ2-7
size: NA
V: TRBV4-1
D: NA
DNA: TGCGCCAGCAGCCAGGGGCCGTCCTACGAGCAGTACTTC
CDR3: CASSQGPSYEQYF

J: TRBJ2-7
size: NA
V: TRBV9
D: TRBD2
DNA: TGTGCCAGCAGCGTAGTGGCTAGCGGGGGGTACTACGAGCAGTACTTC
CDR3: CASSVVASGGYYEQYF

J: TRBJ2-7
size: NA
V: TRBV4-1
D: TRBD2
DNA: TGCACCAGCAGCTCCATTCAGACTAGCGGGCCCTACGAGCAGTACTTC
CDR3: CTSSSIQTSGPYEQYF

J: TRBJ2-1
size: NA
V: TRBV7-3
D: NA
DNA: TGTGCCAGCAGCCCTTGGACCCTACGGAATGAGCAGTTCTTC
CDR3: CASSPWTLRNEQFF

J: TRBJ2-1
size: once
V: TRBV10-2
D: NA
DNA: TGCGCCAGCAGTAACACAGGCTACAATGAGCAGTTCTTC
CDR3: CASSNTGYNEQFF

J: TRBJ1-1
size: NA
V: TRBV10-3
D: NA
DNA: TGTGCCATCAGTGAGTCGGCAGGGGCCACTGAAGCTTTCTTT
CDR3: CAISESAGATEAFF

J: TRBJ2-7
size: NA
V: TRBV4-1
D: TRBD2
DNA: TGCGCCAGCAGCCAAGTCTTACTTCTGCTAGCGGGGGGGCAGGAGCAGTACTTC
CDR3: CASSQVLLLLAGGQEQYF

J: TRBJ1-1
size: once
V: TRBV18
D: NA
DNA: TGTGCCAGCTCGACCTCTGGTAACACTGAAGCTTTCTTT
CDR3: CASSTSGNTEAFF

J: TRBJ2-5
size: NA
V: TRBV11-2
D: NA
DNA: TGTGCCAGCAGCTACCAAGCGGTGGAGACCCAGTACTTC
CDR3: CASSYQAVETQYF

J: TRBJ2-7
size: NA
V: TRBV7-6
D: TRBD2
DNA: TGTGCCAGCAGCTTGGCGGGGGAGTCCTACGAGCAGTACTTC
CDR3: CASSLAGESYEQYF

J: TRBJ2-3
size: NA
V: TRBV6-5
D: NA
DNA: TGTGCCAGCAGTTACTCCCGGACTGGTTACACAGATACGCAGTATTTT
CDR3: CASSYSRTGYTDTQYF

J: TRBJ2-7
size: NA
V: TRBV19
D: NA
DNA: TGTGCCAGTAGTATAGCTGGCGGAGCCTACGAGCAGTACTTC
CDR3: CASSIAGGAYEQYF

J: TRBJ2-1
size: NA
V: TRBV30
D: NA
DNA: TGTGCCTGGAGTGGGGGTATTTGGAATGAGCAGTTCTTC
CDR3: CAWSGGIWNEQFF

J: TRBJ2-1
size: NA
V: TRBV28
D: TRBD2
DNA: TGTGCCAGCAGCCAGCGGGAGTGGTACAATGAGCAGTTCTTC
CDR3: CASSQREWYNEQFF